The present T cell receptor (beta chain) was sequenced within a study of blood T cell repertoires in COVID-19 (dated by TCRdb to 2018 to 2021). Broadly, across the study: Collaborator samples came from the United States, Italy and Spain and covered acute and convalescent phases of COVID-19. The prospective study material was composed of cDNA or gDNA derived from T cells, B-cell-depleted T cells, or PBMCs. The dataset comprised deeply sampled blood TCRbeta repertoires from subjects exposed to, actively infected with, or recovered from COVID-19. The repertoires were released in a freely available public database meant as a resource for research on the immune response to SARS-CoV-2. Samples came from the ongoing ImmuneRACE study (first 160 participants) plus 1,254 subjects from 6 global collaborators. The sample metadata nearly always contained a de-identified subject ID, COVID-19 status, age in years and sex. Where available, HLA class I and class II types were obtained from metadata supplied by the sample provider rather than from assay-based typing.

Sequences SGHRS (CDR1) and YFSETQ (CDR2) are obtained from the germline V gene. There are 16 amino acids in the CDR3, from cysteine to phenylalanine inclusive. Only CDR3 DNA is held: 48 bases, read in frame from base 1. Germline trimming: 3 bases from V, 8 bases from J; junction bases outside gene matches: 10. General study outcomes and caveats: Clinical and demographic metadata were provided uncurated, with the amount varying by source and participant.

In Seattle, one collaborating source enrolled patients while the infection was active and tracked those patients longitudinally over the course of disease. Whole blood was collected in K2EDTA tubes by collaborating institutions according to the institutions' own protocols. For TCRbeta analysis, collaborator samples were shipped as frozen whole blood, as isolated PBMCs, or as DNA extracted from either sample type. On this clone itself: Its antigen is still unknown. No per-base quality is available; no much larger clone lies one base away.

The immunoSEQ Assay, a bias-controlled multiplex PCR, was used to amplify TCRbeta CDR3 regions from genomic DNA. The paper's data handling went like this. The number of nucleated cells in each sample was estimated by amplification of reference gene primers within the assay. To quantify the absolute abundance of each unique TCRbeta CDR3 rearrangement, sequence reads were collapsed and filtered. For each sample, productive Simpson clonality was calculated by taking the square root of Simpson's diversity index across productive rearrangements. The table was pulled from immuneACCESS by TCRdb, which kept in-frame rearrangements only. Such tables lose some clones; where checked, under half of the loss comes from unresolved V genes, and the rest has no known cause. Clonal size and the V and J genes are those of that table, whereas D and trimming came from the DNA. Here the sample has about 170,000 clones; about four fifths occur a single time. The top ten clonotypes cover less than 3% of the sample.

This receptor was identified in a woman older than 75 with COVID-19, enrolled during active disease. The chain is encoded by TRBV5-1 joined to TRBJ1-6, and 8 bases in between align with TRBD1. The sequenced sample was peripheral blood. This receptor has the CDR3 CASSYRTGLGDSPLHF. In nucleotide form, the sequence is TGCGCCAGCAGCTACCGGACAGGGCTAGGAGATTCACCCCTCCACTTT. Outside the CDR3, residues come from the reference TRBV5-1 and TRBJ1-6 proteins, so the full variable domain is: KAGVTQTPRYLIKTRGQQVTLSCSPISGHRSVSWYQQTPGQGLQFLFEYFSETQRNKGNFPGRFSGRQFSNSRSEMNVSTLELGDSALYLCASSYRTGLGDSPLHFGNGTRLTVT.